These 25 T cell receptor beta chains came from one sample sequenced in a study of read filtering for tumor transcriptome and immune sequencing. From roughly 0.4 ug of RNA, a library with molecular barcoded alpha/delta and beta/gamma adaptors was made. TCRdb ran MiXCR on the reads and lists one entry per CDR3 protein. Of 85,000 or so distinct CDR3 sequences in the sample, roughly 12% were seen once. The source material was a population of CD138-negative cells sorted from bone marrow. These receptors all come from a donor aged 40 or older with multiple myeloma.

This clonotype was counted many times. The chain uses TRBV2 and TRBJ2-4, with 9 bases that match TRBD1. The CDR3 is made up of 15 amino acids. Germline lookup yields CDR1 SNHLY and CDR2 FYNNEI. With 6 bases clipped from V and 0 bases from J, the junction kept 3 bases outside the gene matches. For the CDR3, the DNA is TGTGCCAGCAGCACACAGGGGGCAGCCAAAAACATTCAGTACTTC. This codes for CASSTQGAAKNIQYF.

A note on this clonotype: This probably arose from a read error, given a far larger clone one base away. The J gene is TRBJ2-5, the V gene TRBV11-3; D remains ambiguous. The CDR3 covers 14 residues. Germline V gives CDR1 SGHNT, CDR2 YENEEA. V was pared by 4 bases and J by 5 bases, with 14 bases between. The CDR3 nucleotides are TGTGCCAGCAGCTCAGATAGGCCCCCGGAGACCCAGTACTTC. Translated: CASSSDRPPETQYF.

In this sample, this clonotype turned up many times. This sequence joins TRBV5-1 and TRBJ1-1; D unresolved. V was cut by 3 bases and J by 5 bases, with 11 bases left in between. The CDR3 totals 13 residues. Germline assignment: CDR1 SGHRS and CDR2 YFSETQ. The CDR3 spells CASSYEMRTEAFF. Here the CDR3 DNA reads TGCGCCAGCAGCTATGAGATGAGGACTGAAGCTTTCTTT.

In this sample, this clonotype turned up many times. The chain carries TRBV30 and TRBJ1-1; D not certain. V was clipped by 2 bases and J by 0 bases, with 7 bases between them. The CDR3 loop spans 13 amino acids. Germline assignment: CDR1 GTSNPN and CDR2 SVGIG (reference sequence). The DNA for the CDR3 is TGTGCCTGGAGTACGATGATGAACACTGAAGCTTTCTTT. Translating gives CAWSTMMNTEAFF.

This clonotype appeared many times. The chain recombines TRBV5-1 with TRBJ2-5; D is perhaps TRBD1 or TRBD2 (5 bases each). V lost 0 bases and J lost 1, with 10 bases in between. CDR3 length equals 15 residues. Germline V gene sequence: CDR1 SGHRS, CDR2 YFSETQ. Here the CDR3 DNA reads TGCGCCAGCAGCTTGGATCCGGGACCCCAAGAGACCCAGTACTTC. Translating gives CASSLDPGPQETQYF.

This clonotype was seen a handful of times. This CDR3 fails to terminate in the conserved phenylalanine or tryptophan, so it likely reflects a read error. This chain uses TRBV19 with TRBJ1-5; possibly TRBD1 for D (6 bases). The V gene's germline CDR1 is LNHDA and CDR2 SQIVND (reference sequence). The V end was cut by 6 bases, the J end by 4 bases, with 13 bases between. The CDR3 consists of 14 residues. In DNA, the CDR3 is TGTGCCAGTAGCACCGGGACACAGAATCAGCCCCAGCATCTT. Protein: CASSTGTQNQPQHL.

V gene TRBV29-1 combines with J gene TRBJ2-1, with D perhaps TRBD2 (6 bases). The CDR3 extends over 13 amino acids. Germline V gives CDR1 SQVTM, CDR2 ANQGSEA. V lost 4 bases to trimming and J lost 7 bases, with 14 bases between them. The CDR3 loop reads CSVALRLVNEQFF. The CDR3 DNA is TGCAGCGTTGCGCTTAGACTAGTAAATGAGCAGTTCTTC.

This clonotype has a count of ten or more. The chain has TRBV20-1 and TRBJ2-3; 12 bases agree with TRBD2. Per germline, CDR1 DFQATT and CDR2 SNEGSKA (reference sequence). The CDR3 is 20 residues long. V gave up 1 base and J gave up 2 bases; unmatched junction bases: 16. This chain's CDR3 is CSARGPGQATSGRHTDTQYF. CDR3 DNA: TGCAGTGCTAGAGGACCGGGACAGGCAACTAGCGGGAGGCACACAGATACGCAGTATTTT.

The gene calls are TRBV23-1 and TRBJ2-2; 11 bases map to TRBD2. TRBV23-1 qualifies as an ORF whose function is uncertain. V gave up 2 bases and J gave up 7 bases; unmatched junction bases: 9. This CDR3 has 17 residues. CDR3 in DNA: TGCGCCAGCAGTCAAGGCCCCCTAGCGGGAGGTAGCGGGGAGCTGTTTTTT. The encoded protein is CASSQGPLAGGSGELFF.

For the CDR3, the DNA is TGCGCCAGCAGCTTGGTTCCGGGGGACACAGATACGCAGTATTTT. Translated, it gives CASSLVPGDTDTQYF. The V and J genes are TRBV5-1 and TRBJ2-3; tentative D call: TRBD2 (6 bases). Germline V gives CDR1 SGHRS, CDR2 YFSETQ. V was trimmed by 0 bases and J by 2 bases, leaving 10 bases between them. This CDR3 contains 15 residues.

The sample holds a few counts of this clonotype. The chain recombines TRBV20-1 with TRBJ2-7, with TRBD2 matching 8 bases. CDR1 and CDR2 from the germline V gene are DFQATT and SNEGSKA (reference sequence). The CDR3 is 15 residues long. The ends lost 3 bases at V and 1 base at J; junction bases unmatched: 8. CDR3 amino acids: CSARGIIAGSYEQYF. The CDR3, as DNA: TGCAGTGCTAGGGGAATTATAGCGGGATCCTACGAGCAGTACTTC.

The sample holds many counts of this clonotype. This chain connects TRBV29-1 to TRBJ1-2; 9 bases map to TRBD1. The trim removed 4 bases at V and 0 bases at J, leaving 9 bases unmatched. Germline lookup yields CDR1 SQVTM and CDR2 ANQGSEA. This CDR3 spans 16 amino acids. CDR3 region: CSVGGQGSWANYGYTF. The CDR3 DNA reads as TGCAGCGTTGGGGGACAGGGTTCATGGGCTAACTATGGCTACACCTTC.

This clonotype appeared many times. This chain links TRBV30 with TRBJ2-7, with D perhaps TRBD2 (6 bases). The CDR3 has 13 amino acids. Germline V CDR1 and CDR2: GTSNPN, SVGIG (reference sequence). Trimming shortened V by 0 bases and J by 9 bases, and 15 bases separated the two germline ends. The CDR3 spells CAWSVNPAGRQYF. The CDR3 nucleotides are TGTGCCTGGAGTGTAAACCCCGCGGGGCGGCAGTACTTC.

This clonotype was seen repeatedly, ten times or more. This chain links TRBV5-1 with TRBJ2-2; D is undetermined. Trimming stripped 0 bases from V and 1 base from J, with 7 bases between. The CDR3 spans 15 residues. Germline V gene lookup returns CDR1 SGHRS and CDR2 YFSETQ. DNA of the CDR3: TGCGCCAGCAGCTTGGCTGCGGTGAACACCGGGGAGCTGTTTTTT. It codes for CASSLAAVNTGELFF.

This clonotype occurred many times. The CDR3 sequence: CASGQGSGGQYF. CDR3 coding DNA: TGTGCCAGCGGACAGGGTTCCGGCGGGCAGTACTTC. The J gene is TRBJ2-7, the V gene TRBV28, with 8 bases identical to TRBD1. Germline CDR1 is MDHEN and CDR2 is SYDVKM. The CDR3 is 12 amino acids. V shed 8 bases, J shed 9 bases, and the junction held 9 bases outside the gene matches.

This clonotype was counted many times. The J gene is TRBJ2-1, the V gene TRBV7-3, with 12 bases aligning to TRBD2. With 5 bases clipped from V and 3 bases from J, the junction kept 2 bases outside the gene matches. CDR1 is SGHTA, CDR2 FQGTGA, per germline. The CDR3 has 15 residues. DNA for the CDR3: TGTGCCAGCAGCATGACTAGCGGGAGCTACAATGAGCAGTTCTTC. Translating it yields CASSMTSGSYNEQFF.

This clonotype has a count of ten or more. J is TRBJ1-4 and V is TRBV5-1; perhaps TRBD1 as D (5 bases). The CDR3 is made up of 15 amino acids. Germline V gene lookup returns CDR1 SGHRS and CDR2 YFSETQ. With 4 bases removed from V and 7 bases from J, the gap between germline ends came to 17 bases. The CDR3 loop is CASSLGEGEGEKLFF. The CDR3 nucleotides read TGCGCCAGCAGCCTAGGTGAAGGGGAAGGTGAAAAACTGTTTTTT.

This clonotype was seen at least ten times. This rearrangement joins TRBV10-3 to TRBJ2-5, with D hard to call. From germline, CDR1 is ENHRY and CDR2 SYGVKD. The CDR3 contains 14 residues. Deletions cut 0 bases from V and 3 bases from J, with 8 bases between. CDR3 amino acids: CAISESGSEETQYF. The CDR3 region has the DNA TGTGCCATCAGTGAGTCGGGCAGCGAAGAGACCCAGTACTTC.

There are many counts of this clonotype. The genes are TRBV28 and TRBJ1-5, with no clear D. The CDR3 totals 14 residues. Germline V gene sequence: CDR1 MDHEN, CDR2 SYDVKM. Trimming stripped 7 bases from V and 1 base from J, with 11 bases between. The CDR3 DNA is TGTGCCAGCACAGAGGGTACGAGCAATCAGCCCCAGCATTTT. This encodes CASTEGTSNQPQHF.

The table lists this clonotype with many counts. The V call is TRBV30, the J call TRBJ1-5; perhaps TRBD1 as D (5 bases). CDR1 and CDR2 (germline): GTSNPN, SVGIG (reference sequence). This CDR3 has 14 amino acids. The V end was cut by 2 bases, the J end by 3 bases, with 11 bases between. The DNA of the CDR3 is TGTGCCTGGAGTTCCAGGGCCATCAATCAGCCCCAGCATTTT. This encodes CAWSSRAINQPQHF.

This clonotype appeared many times. V usage is TRBV7-3 and J usage is TRBJ2-3; D gene ambiguous. Trimming left V 5 bases short and J 4 bases short, with 13 bases between. CDR1 and CDR2 from the germline V gene are SGHTA and FQGTGA. The CDR3 sequence is 14 residues long. CDR3 protein: CASSTDGESDTQYF. CDR3 coding DNA: TGTGCCAGCAGCACCGACGGAGAGTCAGATACGCAGTATTTT. The full variable domain, completed using reference TRBV7-3 and TRBJ2-3, is GAGVSQTPSNKVTEKGKYVELRCDPISGHTALYWYRQSLGQGPEFLIYFQGTGAADDSGLPNDRFFAVRPEGSVSTLKIQRTERGDSAVYLCASSTDGESDTQYFGPGTRLTVL.

With respect to this clonotype: A far larger clone is just one base off, so this is likely a read error. The chain recombines TRBV25-1 with TRBJ1-6; D is unresolved. With the DNA end fitting TRBJ1-1 better, the J assignment may be wrong. CDR3 length equals 12 residues. The V gene's germline CDR1 is MGHDK and CDR2 SYGVNS. In DNA, the CDR3 is TGTGCCGGCAGTGAACGAAACACTGAAGCTTTCTTT. This codes for CAGSERNTEAFF.

On this clonotype: This may stem from a read error, because a much larger clone lies one nucleotide away. The genes are TRBV5-4 and TRBJ2-7, with a possible D match to TRBD1 (6 bases). The CDR3 contains 13 residues. The germline V gene has CDR1 SGHNT and CDR2 YYREEE (reference sequence). V was shortened by 2 bases and J by 3 bases, with 9 bases between the two germline ends. This CDR3 is CASSFTGSYEQYF. The CDR3 DNA reads as TGTGCCAGCAGCTTCACAGGGAGCTACGAGCAGTACTTC.

In this sample, this clonotype turned up many times. The CDR3 DNA reads TGCGCCAGCAGCTTGTCAGGACGCGAAGATCAGCCCCAGCATTTT. This codes for CASSLSGREDQPQHF. V and J are TRBV5-1 and TRBJ1-5; D is undetermined. The CDR3 sequence is 15 residues long. Trimming shortened V by 1 base and J by 5 bases, and 13 bases separated the two germline ends. Germline assignment: CDR1 SGHRS and CDR2 YFSETQ.

This clonotype was seen a few times. The gene calls are TRBV10-2 and TRBJ1-4; D gene unclear. The CDR3 runs to 13 residues. Per germline, CDR1 WSHSY and CDR2 SAAADI. Trimming removed 4 bases from V and 7 bases from J, with 10 bases in between. CDR3: CASSAGYSEKLFF. The DNA for the CDR3 is TGCGCCAGCAGTGCGGGGTATAGTGAAAAACTGTTTTTT.